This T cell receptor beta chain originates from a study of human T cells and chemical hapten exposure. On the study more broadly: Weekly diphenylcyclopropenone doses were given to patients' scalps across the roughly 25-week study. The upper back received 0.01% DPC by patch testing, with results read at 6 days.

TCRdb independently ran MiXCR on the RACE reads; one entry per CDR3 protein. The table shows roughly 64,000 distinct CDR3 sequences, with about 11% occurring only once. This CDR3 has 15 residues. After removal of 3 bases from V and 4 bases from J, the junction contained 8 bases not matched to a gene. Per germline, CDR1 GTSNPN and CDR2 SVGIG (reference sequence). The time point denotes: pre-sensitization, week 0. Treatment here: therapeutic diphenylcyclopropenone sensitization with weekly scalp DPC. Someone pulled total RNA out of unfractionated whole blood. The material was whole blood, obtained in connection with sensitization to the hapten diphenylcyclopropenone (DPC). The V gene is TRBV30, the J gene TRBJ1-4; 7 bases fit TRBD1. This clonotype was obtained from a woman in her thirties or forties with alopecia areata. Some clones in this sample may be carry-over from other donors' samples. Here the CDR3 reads CAWSPRTGYNEKLFF. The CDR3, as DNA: TGTGCCTGGAGCCCCCGGACAGGCTATAATGAAAAACTGTTTTTT.